This T cell receptor beta chain was observed in a study of cytomegalovirus exposure and HLA in healthy donors. The overall study: The 100 to 150 validation repertoires matched the roughly 630 first-cohort repertoires in platform, a later analysis reported.

Here immunoSEQ multiplex PCR was the method, and the copy in TCRdb shows in-frame clones only, minus some. The sample consists of more than 110,000 clones, 70% to 90% of them appearing once. Germline CDR1 and CDR2: SGHRS and YFSETQ. The CDR3 loop spans 17 amino acids. The V and J ends lost 0 bases and 0 bases respectively, with 12 bases between them. What was sequenced was PBMCs. The source of this sequence is a woman aged 18-29 years in good health and CMV-seropositive. The V and J genes are TRBV5-1 and TRBJ2-2; tentative D call: TRBD1 (6 bases). CDR3 sequence reads: CASSLAPQGTNTGELFF. The CDR3 bases are TGCGCCAGCAGCTTGGCCCCACAGGGAACGAACACCGGGGAGCTGTTTTTT.